Presented here are 2 T cell receptor beta chains from one specimen sequenced in a study of shared clonotypes between healthy human individuals. Method: immunoSEQ multiplex PCR; TCRdb's copy keeps in-frame clones and lacks some. The sample records more than 400,000 clones, almost 97% being singletons. The sequenced material came from naive CD4+ T cells sorted from blood. Subset indicated: CD45RA+ positively selected. The receptor source for this set is a woman aged 30 to 39 in good health.

A single count supports this clone. The V and J genes are TRBV5-1 and TRBJ2-5; 7 bases match TRBD1. CDR1 and CDR2 (germline): SGHRS, YFSETQ. The J segment lost 1 base and the V segment lost 4 bases, leaving 7 bases of the junction unmatched. The CDR3 sequence is 15 residues long. CDR3 loop: CASSPGQAPQETQYF. CDR3 in DNA: TGCGCCAGCAGCCCCGGACAGGCCCCCCAAGAGACCCAGTACTTC.

The CDR3 DNA reads TGTGCCAGCAGGGCCGGACTAGCGAGCTCCGGGGAGCTGTTTTTT. It is translated as CASRAGLASSGELFF. The genes are TRBV7-3 and TRBJ2-2; TRBD2 agrees at 9 bases. The CDR3 covers 15 residues. The germline V gene encodes CDR1 SGHTA and CDR2 FQGTGA. V shed 6 bases and J 6 bases; nucleotides not matched to a gene: 8.